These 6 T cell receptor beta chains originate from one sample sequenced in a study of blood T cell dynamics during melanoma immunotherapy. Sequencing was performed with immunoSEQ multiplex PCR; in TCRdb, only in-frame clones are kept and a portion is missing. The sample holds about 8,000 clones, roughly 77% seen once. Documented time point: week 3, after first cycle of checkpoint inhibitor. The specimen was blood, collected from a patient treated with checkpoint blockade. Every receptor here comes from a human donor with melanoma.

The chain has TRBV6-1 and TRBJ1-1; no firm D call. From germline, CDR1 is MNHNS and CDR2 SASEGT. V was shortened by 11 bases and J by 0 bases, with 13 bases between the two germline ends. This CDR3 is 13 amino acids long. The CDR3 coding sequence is TGTGCCTCCGCGGTCTCCATGAACACTGAAGCTTTCTTT. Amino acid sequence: CASAVSMNTEAFF.

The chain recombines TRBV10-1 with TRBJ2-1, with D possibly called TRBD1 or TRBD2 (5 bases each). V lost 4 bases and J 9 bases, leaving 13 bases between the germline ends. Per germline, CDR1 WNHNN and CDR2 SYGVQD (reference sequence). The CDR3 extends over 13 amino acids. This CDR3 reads CASSAGATAEQFF. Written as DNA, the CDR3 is TGCGCCAGCAGTGCCGGGGCGACGGCTGAGCAGTTCTTC.

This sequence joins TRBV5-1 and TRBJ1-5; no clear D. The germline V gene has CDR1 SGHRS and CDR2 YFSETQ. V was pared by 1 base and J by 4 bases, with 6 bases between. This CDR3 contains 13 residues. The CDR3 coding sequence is TGCGCCAGCAGCTTGACAGTTAATCAGCCCCAGCATTTT. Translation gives CASSLTVNQPQHF.

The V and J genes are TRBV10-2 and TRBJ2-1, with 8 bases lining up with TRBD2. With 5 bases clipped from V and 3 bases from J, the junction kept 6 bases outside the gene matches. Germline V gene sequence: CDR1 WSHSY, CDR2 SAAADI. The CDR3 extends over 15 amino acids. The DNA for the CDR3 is TGCGCCAGCAGTACCATAGCGGGAAACTACAATGAGCAGTTCTTC. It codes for CASSTIAGNYNEQFF.

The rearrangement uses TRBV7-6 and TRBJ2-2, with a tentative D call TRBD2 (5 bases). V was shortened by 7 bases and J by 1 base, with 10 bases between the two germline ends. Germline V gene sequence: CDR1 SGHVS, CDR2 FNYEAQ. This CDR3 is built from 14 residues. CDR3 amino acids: CASNLEGNTGELFF. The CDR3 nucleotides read TGTGCCAGCAACCTTGAGGGGAACACCGGGGAGCTGTTTTTT.

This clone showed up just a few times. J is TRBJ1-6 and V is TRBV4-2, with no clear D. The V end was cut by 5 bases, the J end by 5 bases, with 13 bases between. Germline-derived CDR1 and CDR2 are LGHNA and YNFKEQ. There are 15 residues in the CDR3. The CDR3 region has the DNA TGTGCCAGCAGCGGAGCACACAGAAATAATTCACCCCTCCACTTT. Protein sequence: CASSGAHRNNSPLHF.